This TCR beta chain was profiled in a study of blood T cell repertoires in COVID-19. As for the study in general: Samples representing acute and convalescent COVID-19 were sourced from the United States, Italy and Spain. T cells, B-cell-depleted T cells, or PBMCs provided the cDNA or gDNA that served as material.

Trimming shortened V by 1 base and J by 2 bases, and 6 bases separated the two germline ends. CDR1 is SGHVS and CDR2 is FQNEAQ in the germline V gene. The CDR3 contains 14 residues. Per the original methods: For nucleated cells, counts were estimated from reference gene primer amplification. Using immunoSEQ multiplex PCR, the repertoire was profiled, and TCRdb retains in-frame clones only, with some absent. V, J and clone size were drawn from that table, and D and trimming were deduced from the DNA. The table shows 100,000 to 150,000 clones, with approximately 80% occurring only once. This sequence originates from a woman aged 45-65 years with acute or convalescent COVID-19. The material sequenced was peripheral blood. This chain uses TRBV7-8 with TRBJ2-4; no clear D. In DNA form, the CDR3 reads TGTGCCAGCAGCTTAGGCGGTACCAAAAACATTCAGTACTTC. It yields the protein CASSLGGTKNIQYF.